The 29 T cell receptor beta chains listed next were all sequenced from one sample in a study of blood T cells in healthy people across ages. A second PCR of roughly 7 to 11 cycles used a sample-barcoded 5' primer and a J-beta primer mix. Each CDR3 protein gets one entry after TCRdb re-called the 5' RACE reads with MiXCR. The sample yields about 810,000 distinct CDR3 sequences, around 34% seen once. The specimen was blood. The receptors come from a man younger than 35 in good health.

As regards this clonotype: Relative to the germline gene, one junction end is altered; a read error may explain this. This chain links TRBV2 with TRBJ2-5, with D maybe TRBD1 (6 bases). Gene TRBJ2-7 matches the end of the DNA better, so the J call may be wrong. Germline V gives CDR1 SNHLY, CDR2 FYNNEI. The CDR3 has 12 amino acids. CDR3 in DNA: TGTGTCAGCAGCATAGGACAGAGCGAGCAGTACTTC. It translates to CVSSIGQSEQYF.

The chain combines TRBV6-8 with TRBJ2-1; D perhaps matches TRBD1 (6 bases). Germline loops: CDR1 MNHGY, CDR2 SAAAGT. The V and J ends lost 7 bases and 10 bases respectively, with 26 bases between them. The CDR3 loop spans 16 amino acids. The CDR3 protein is CASIQVRTAGSLEQFF. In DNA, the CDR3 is TGTGCCAGCATCCAAGTAAGGACAGCAGGGTCCCTCGAGCAGTTCTTC.

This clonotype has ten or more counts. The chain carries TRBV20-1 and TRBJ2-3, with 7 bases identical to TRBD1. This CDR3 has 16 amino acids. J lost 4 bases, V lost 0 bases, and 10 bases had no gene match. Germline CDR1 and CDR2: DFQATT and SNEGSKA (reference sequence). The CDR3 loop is CSAREAETGSADTQYF. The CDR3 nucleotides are TGCAGTGCTAGAGAGGCTGAGACAGGGAGTGCAGATACGCAGTATTTT.

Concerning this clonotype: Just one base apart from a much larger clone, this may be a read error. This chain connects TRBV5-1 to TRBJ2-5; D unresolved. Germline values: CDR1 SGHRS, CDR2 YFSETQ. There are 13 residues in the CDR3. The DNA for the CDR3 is TGCGCCGGCAGCCCGATAATACAAGAGACCCAGTACTTC. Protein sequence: CAGSPIIQETQYF.

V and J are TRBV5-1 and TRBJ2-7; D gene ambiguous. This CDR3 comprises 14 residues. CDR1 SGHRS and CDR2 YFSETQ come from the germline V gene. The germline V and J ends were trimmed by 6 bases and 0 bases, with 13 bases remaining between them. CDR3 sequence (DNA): TGCGCCAGCAAACTTACTGACAACTCCTACGAGCAGTACTTC. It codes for CASKLTDNSYEQYF.

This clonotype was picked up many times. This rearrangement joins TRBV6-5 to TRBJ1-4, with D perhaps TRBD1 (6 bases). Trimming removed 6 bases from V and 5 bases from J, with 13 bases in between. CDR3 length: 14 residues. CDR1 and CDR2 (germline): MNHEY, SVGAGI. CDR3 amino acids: CASRPGHSNEKLFF. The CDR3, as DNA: TGTGCCAGCAGACCGGGACACAGCAATGAAAAACTGTTTTTT.

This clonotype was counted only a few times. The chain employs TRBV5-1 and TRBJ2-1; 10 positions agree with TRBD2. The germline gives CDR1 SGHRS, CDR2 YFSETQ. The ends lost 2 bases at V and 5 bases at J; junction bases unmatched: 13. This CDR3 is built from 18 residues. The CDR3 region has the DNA TGCGCCAGCAGCTTTCTCCGGGATAGCGGGGGGCGAGACAATGAGCAGTTCTTC. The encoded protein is CASSFLRDSGGRDNEQFF.

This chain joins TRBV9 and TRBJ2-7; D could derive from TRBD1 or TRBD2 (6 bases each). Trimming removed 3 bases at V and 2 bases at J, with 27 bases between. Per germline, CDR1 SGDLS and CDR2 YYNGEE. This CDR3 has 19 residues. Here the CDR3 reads CASSAGSRSGGTQTYEQYF. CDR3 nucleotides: TGTGCCAGCAGCGCCGGATCAAGGTCTGGGGGGACACAAACCTACGAGCAGTACTTC.

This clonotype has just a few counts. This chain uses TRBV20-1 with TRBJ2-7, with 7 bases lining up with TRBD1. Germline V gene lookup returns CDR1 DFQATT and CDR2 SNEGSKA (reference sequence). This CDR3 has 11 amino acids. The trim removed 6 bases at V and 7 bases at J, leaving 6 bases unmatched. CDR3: CSADRYNEQYF. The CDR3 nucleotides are TGCAGTGCGGACAGGTACAATGAGCAGTACTTC.

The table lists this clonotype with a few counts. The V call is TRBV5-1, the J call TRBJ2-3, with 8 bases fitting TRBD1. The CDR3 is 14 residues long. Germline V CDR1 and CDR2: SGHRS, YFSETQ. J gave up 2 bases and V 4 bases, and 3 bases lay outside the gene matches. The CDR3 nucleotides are TGCGCCAGCAGCGAGGGACAGGACACAGATACGCAGTATTTT. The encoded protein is CASSEGQDTDTQYF.

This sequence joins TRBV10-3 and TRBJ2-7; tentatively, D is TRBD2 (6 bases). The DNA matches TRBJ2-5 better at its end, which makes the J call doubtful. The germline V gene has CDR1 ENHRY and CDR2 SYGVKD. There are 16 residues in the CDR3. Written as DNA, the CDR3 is TGTGCCATCAGTGAGTCGACTAGAGGGGTGAAAGAGACCCAGTACTTC. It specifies CAISESTRGVKETQYF.

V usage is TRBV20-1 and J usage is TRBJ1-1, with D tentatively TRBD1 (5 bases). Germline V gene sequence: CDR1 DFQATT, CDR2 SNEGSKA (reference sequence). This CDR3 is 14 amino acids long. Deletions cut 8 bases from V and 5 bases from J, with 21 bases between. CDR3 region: CSPRRDPPGTEAFF. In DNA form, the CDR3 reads TGCAGTCCTCGAAGGGACCCGCCGGGTACTGAAGCTTTCTTT.

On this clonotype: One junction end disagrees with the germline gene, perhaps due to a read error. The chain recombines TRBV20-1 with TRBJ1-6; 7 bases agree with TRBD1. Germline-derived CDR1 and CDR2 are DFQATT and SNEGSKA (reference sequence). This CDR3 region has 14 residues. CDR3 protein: CSARWQGGNSPPHF. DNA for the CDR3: TGCAGTGCTAGATGGCAGGGGGGTAATTCACCCCCCCACTTT.

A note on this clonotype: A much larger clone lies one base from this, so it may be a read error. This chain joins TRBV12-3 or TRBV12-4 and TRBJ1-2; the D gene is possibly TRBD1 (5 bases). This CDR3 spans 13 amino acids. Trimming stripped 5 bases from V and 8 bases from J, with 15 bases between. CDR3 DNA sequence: TGTGCCAGCAGTGCTGACAGAGTGGGGGGCTACACCTTC. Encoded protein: CASSADRVGGYTF.

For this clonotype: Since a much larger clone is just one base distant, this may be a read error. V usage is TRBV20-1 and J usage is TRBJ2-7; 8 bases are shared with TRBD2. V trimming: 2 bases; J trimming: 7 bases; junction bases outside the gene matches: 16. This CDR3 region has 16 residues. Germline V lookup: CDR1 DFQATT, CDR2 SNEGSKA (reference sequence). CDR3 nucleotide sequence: TGCAGTGCTAGACGCCCCGGTAGCGGGGCTGACAATGAGCAGTACTTC. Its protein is CSARRPGSGADNEQYF.

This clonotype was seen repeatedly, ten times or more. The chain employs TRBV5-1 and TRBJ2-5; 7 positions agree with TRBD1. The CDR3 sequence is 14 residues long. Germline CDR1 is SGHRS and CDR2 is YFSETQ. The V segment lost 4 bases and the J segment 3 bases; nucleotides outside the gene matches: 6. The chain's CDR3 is CASSLGTAKETQYF. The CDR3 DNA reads TGCGCCAGCAGCCTCGGGACAGCAAAAGAGACCCAGTACTTC.

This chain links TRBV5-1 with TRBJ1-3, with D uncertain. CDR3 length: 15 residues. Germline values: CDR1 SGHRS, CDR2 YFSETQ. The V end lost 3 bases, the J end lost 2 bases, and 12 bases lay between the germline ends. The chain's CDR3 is CASSSSPSTGNTIYF. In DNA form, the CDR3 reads TGCGCCAGCAGCTCTAGCCCTTCTACTGGAAACACCATATATTTT. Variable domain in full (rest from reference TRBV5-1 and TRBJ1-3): KAGVTQTPRYLIKTRGQQVTLSCSPISGHRSVSWYQQTPGQGLQFLFEYFSETQRNKGNFPGRFSGRQFSNSRSEMNVSTLELGDSALYLCASSSSPSTGNTIYFGEGSWLTVV.

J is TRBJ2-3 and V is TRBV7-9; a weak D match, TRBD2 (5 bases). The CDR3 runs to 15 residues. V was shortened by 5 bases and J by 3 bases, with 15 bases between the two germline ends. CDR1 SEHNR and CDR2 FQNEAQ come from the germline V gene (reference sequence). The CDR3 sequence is CASSRQSGSTDTQYF. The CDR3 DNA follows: TGTGCCAGCAGCCGGCAATCGGGAAGTACAGATACGCAGTATTTT.

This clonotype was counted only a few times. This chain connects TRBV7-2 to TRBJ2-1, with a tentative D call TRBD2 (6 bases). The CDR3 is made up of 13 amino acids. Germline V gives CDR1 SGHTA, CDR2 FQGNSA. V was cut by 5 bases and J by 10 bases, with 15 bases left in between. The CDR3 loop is CASSLRGTPEQFF. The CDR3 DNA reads TGTGCCAGCAGCCTCCGGGGGACGCCCGAGCAGTTCTTC.

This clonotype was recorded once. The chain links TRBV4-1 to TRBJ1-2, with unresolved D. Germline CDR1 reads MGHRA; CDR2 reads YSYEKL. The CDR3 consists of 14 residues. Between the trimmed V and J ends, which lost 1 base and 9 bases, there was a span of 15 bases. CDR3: CASSQGSRESSYTF. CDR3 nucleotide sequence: TGCGCCAGCAGCCAAGGATCAAGGGAGAGCAGCTACACCTTC.

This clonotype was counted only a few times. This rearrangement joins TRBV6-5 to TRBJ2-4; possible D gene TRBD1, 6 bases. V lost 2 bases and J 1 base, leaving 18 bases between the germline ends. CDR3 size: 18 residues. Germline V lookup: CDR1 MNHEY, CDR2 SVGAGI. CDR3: CASSYRGRGGMAKNIQYF. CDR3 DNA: TGTGCCAGCAGTTACCGCGGACGAGGGGGTATGGCCAAAAACATTCAGTACTTC.

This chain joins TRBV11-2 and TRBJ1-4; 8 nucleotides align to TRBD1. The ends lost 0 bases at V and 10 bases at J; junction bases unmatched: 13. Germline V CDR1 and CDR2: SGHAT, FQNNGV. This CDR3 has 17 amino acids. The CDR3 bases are TGTGCCAGCAGCTTAGATCGACCCTCCACAGGGGGTACAAAACTGTTTTTT. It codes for CASSLDRPSTGGTKLFF.

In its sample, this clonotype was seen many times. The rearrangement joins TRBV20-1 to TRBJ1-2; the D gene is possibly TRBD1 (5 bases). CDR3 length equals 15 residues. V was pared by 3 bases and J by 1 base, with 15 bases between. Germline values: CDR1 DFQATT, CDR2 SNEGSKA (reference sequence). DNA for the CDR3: TGCAGTGCTAGGGAAATGCCGGGGGTTAACTATGGCTACACCTTC. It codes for CSAREMPGVNYGYTF.

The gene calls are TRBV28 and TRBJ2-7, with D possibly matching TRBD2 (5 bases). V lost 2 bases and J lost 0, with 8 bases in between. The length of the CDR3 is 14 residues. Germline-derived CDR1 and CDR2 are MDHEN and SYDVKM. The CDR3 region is CASSLPGNSYEQYF. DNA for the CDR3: TGTGCCAGCAGTTTACCGGGGAACTCCTACGAGCAGTACTTC.

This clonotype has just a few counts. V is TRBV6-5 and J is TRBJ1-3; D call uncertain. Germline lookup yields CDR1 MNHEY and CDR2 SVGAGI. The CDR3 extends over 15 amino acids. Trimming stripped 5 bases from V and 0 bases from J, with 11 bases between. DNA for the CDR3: TGTGCCAGCAGTGCCGGGGAGCGCTCTGGAAACACCATATATTTT. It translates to CASSAGERSGNTIYF.

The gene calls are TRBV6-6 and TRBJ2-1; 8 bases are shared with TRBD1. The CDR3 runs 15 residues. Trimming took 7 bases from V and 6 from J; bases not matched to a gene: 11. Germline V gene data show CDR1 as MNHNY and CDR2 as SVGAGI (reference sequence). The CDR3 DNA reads TGTGCCAGCACAGAGGGAACAGGGGGTAGCAATGAGCAGTTCTTC. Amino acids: CASTEGTGGSNEQFF.

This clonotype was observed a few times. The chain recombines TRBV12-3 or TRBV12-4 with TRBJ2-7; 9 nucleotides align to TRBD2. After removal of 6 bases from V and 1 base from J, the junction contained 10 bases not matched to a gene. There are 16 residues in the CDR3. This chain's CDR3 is CASRFAGGRGSYEQYF. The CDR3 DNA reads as TGTGCCAGCAGATTCGCGGGGGGGCGCGGATCCTACGAGCAGTACTTC.

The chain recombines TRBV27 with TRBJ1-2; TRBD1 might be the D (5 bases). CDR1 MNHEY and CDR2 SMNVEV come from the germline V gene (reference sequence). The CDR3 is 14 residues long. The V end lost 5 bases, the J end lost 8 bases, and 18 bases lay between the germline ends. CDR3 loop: CASSPRSARGGYTF. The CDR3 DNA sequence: TGTGCCAGCAGTCCCCGCTCGGCCCGGGGGGGCTACACCTTC.

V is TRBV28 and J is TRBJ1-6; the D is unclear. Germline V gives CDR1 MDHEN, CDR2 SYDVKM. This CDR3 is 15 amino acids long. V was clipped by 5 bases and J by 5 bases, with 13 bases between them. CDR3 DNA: TGTGCCAGCAGTGGAGAGATGAGGCATAATTCACCCCTCCACTTT. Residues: CASSGEMRHNSPLHF.